This T cell receptor beta chain was obtained from a study of neoadjuvant anti-PD-1 for oral cavity cancer. Sequenced by immunoSEQ multiplex PCR; TCRdb stores in-frame clones only, minus some. The table lists 37,000 or so clones, around 40% of them singletons. Time point specified: after neoadjuvant nivolumab, at surgical resection. The sequence was obtained from a person between 40 and 80 years old with oral cavity squamous cell carcinoma. Sequenced here: tumor tissue, sampled after nivolumab (anti-PD-1) treatment.

CDR3 in DNA: TGCGCCAGCAGCTTGGAACAGGGGACCTATGGCTACACCTTC. Protein: CASSLEQGTYGYTF. The V and J genes are TRBV5-1 and TRBJ1-2; TRBD1 matches at 7 bases. Trimming at V came to 0 bases and at J to 4 bases, leaving 3 bases not matched to a gene. Germline loops: CDR1 SGHRS, CDR2 YFSETQ. The CDR3 has 14 amino acids.